These 2 T cell receptor beta chains share one sample of origin, sequenced in a study of cytomegalovirus exposure and HLA in healthy donors. The PCR had 60 Vbeta and 13 Jbeta primers. Sequencing was performed with immunoSEQ multiplex PCR; in TCRdb, only in-frame clones are kept and a portion is missing. The repertoire consists of about 220,000 clones, with more than 65% occurring once and the leading ten covering 1.8%. The specimen was PBMCs. The receptors derive from a woman aged 25 to 39 in good health and CMV-seronegative.

The chain joins TRBV5-1 to TRBJ1-1, with 10 positions matching TRBD1. The CDR3 extends over 20 amino acids. Trimming took 0 bases from V and 1 from J; bases not matched to a gene: 15. Germline V gives CDR1 SGHRS, CDR2 YFSETQ. The chain's CDR3 is CASSLGGDRGRPSRNTEAFF. In nucleotides, the CDR3 is TGCGCCAGCAGCTTGGGGGGCGACAGGGGGCGCCCTTCGCGGAACACTGAAGCTTTCTTT.

The genes are TRBV30 and TRBJ2-5; possibly TRBD2 for D (6 bases). Trimming shortened V by 0 bases and J by 6 bases, and 17 bases separated the two germline ends. Germline CDR1 and CDR2: GTSNPN and SVGIG (reference sequence). This CDR3 spans 15 amino acids. CDR3 nucleotides: TGTGCCTGGAGTGTTATGCGGGAAGGAATCAAGACCCAGTACTTC. This sequence encodes CAWSVMREGIKTQYF.